These 29 T cell receptor beta chains came from one sample sequenced in a study of blood T cell repertoires in COVID-19. Profiling relied on immunoSEQ multiplex PCR, and the TCRdb table lists in-frame clones only, not all of them. The sample lists some 180,000 clones; about 90% were seen once. Sequences were obtained from peripheral blood. These receptors were obtained from a man aged 55 to 70 with active or convalescent COVID-19.

The J gene is TRBJ1-1, the V gene TRBV19; tentative D call: TRBD1 (5 bases). CDR1 and CDR2 (germline): LNHDA, SQIVND (reference sequence). V gave up 7 bases and J gave up 5 bases, with 14 bases separating them. The CDR3 is 13 residues long. CDR3 sequence: CASMSWGETEAFF. For the CDR3, the DNA is TGTGCCAGTATGTCTTGGGGGGAGACTGAAGCTTTCTTT.

In DNA, the CDR3 is TGTGCCAGCAGCGCGGCCTCGGGCGGGGGGTACGAGCAGTACTTC. Translating gives CASSAASGGGYEQYF. The chain combines TRBV11-2 with TRBJ2-7; 8 nucleotides align to TRBD2. This CDR3 spans 15 amino acids. Germline trimming cut 5 bases from V and 4 bases from J; bases unmatched to any gene: 10. Germline-derived CDR1 and CDR2 are SGHAT and FQNNGV. Variable domain in full (rest from reference TRBV11-2 and TRBJ2-7): EAGVAQSPRYKIIEKRQSVAFWCNPISGHATLYWYQQILGQGPKLLIQFQNNGVVDDSQLPKDRFSAERLKGVDSTLKIQPAKLEDSAVYLCASSAASGGGYEQYFGPGTRLTVT.

This chain connects TRBV6-5 to TRBJ1-3; 9 bases align to TRBD1. CDR3 length: 14 residues. The germline V gene has CDR1 MNHEY and CDR2 SVGAGI. The junction had 4 bases not matched to a gene; V was cut back by 6 bases and J by 4 bases. CDR3 DNA sequence: TGTGCCAGCAGAGGGACAGGGATCGGAAACACCATATATTTT. Its translation is CASRGTGIGNTIYF.

This clone has just one count. The chain carries TRBV6-1 and TRBJ2-1; D is ambiguous. CDR3 length: 15 amino acids. V was clipped by 3 bases and J by 4 bases, with 13 bases between them. CDR1 and CDR2 from the germline V gene are MNHNS and SASEGT. CDR3 nucleotides: TGTGCCAGCAGTGAGAGTTGGGCAGTATACAATGAGCAGTTCTTC. Encoded protein: CASSESWAVYNEQFF.

The rearrangement links TRBV6-5 to TRBJ2-7; 8 nucleotides align to TRBD1. The germline V gene has CDR1 MNHEY and CDR2 SVGAGI. The CDR3 is made up of 13 amino acids. The V gene end was trimmed by 10 bases and the J gene end by 4 bases; junction bases not matched to a gene: 9. The CDR3 DNA is TGTGCCACCTGGACAGGGATCCTGTACGAGCAGTACTTC. Translation gives CATWTGILYEQYF.

This sequence joins TRBV6-1 and TRBJ1-4; the D gene is possibly TRBD1 (5 bases). The CDR3 contains 15 residues. Trimming took off 2 bases at V and 5 bases at J, with 12 bases between the two ends. Germline V gene data show CDR1 as MNHNS and CDR2 as SASEGT. CDR3 sequence: CASSEPGTGNEKLFF. The CDR3 bases are TGTGCCAGCAGTGAACCCGGGACTGGAAATGAAAAACTGTTTTTT.

This rearrangement joins TRBV5-1 to TRBJ1-1, with 12 bases aligning to TRBD1. This CDR3 contains 17 residues. J gave up 0 bases and V 3 bases, and 6 bases lay outside the gene matches. From germline, CDR1 is SGHRS and CDR2 YFSETQ. The CDR3 spells CASSWGQGADLNTEAFF. The DNA of the CDR3 is TGCGCCAGCAGCTGGGGACAGGGGGCAGACCTGAACACTGAAGCTTTCTTT. Together with reference TRBV5-1 and TRBJ1-1, the CDR3 gives the full variable domain: KAGVTQTPRYLIKTRGQQVTLSCSPISGHRSVSWYQQTPGQGLQFLFEYFSETQRNKGNFPGRFSGRQFSNSRSEMNVSTLELGDSALYLCASSWGQGADLNTEAFFGQGTRLTVV.

The chain combines TRBV7-9 with TRBJ1-1, with D maybe TRBD1 (5 bases). The germline V gene encodes CDR1 SEHNR and CDR2 FQNEAQ (reference sequence). V dropped 5 bases and J dropped 5 bases, with 18 bases sitting between them. This CDR3 has 15 residues. The CDR3 nucleotides read TGTGCCAGCAGCCCACACAGTGGGGCAGGTACTGAAGCTTTCTTT. Its protein is CASSPHSGAGTEAFF.

This rearrangement joins TRBV4-1 to TRBJ2-1, with 7 positions matching TRBD1. The germline V gene has CDR1 MGHRA and CDR2 YSYEKL. The V gene end was trimmed by 4 bases and the J gene end by 7 bases; junction bases not matched to a gene: 4. The CDR3 spans 13 residues. For the CDR3, the DNA is TGCGCCAGCAGCCTCAGCAGGGGGAATGAGCAGTTCTTC. Its translation is CASSLSRGNEQFF.

The genes are TRBV7-3 and TRBJ2-5; TRBD2 matches at 9 bases. Germline lookup yields CDR1 SGHTA and CDR2 FQGTGA. The CDR3 sequence is 15 residues long. After removal of 2 bases from V and 4 bases from J, the junction contained 5 bases not matched to a gene. The CDR3: CASSLAGGSRETQYF. Written as DNA, the CDR3 is TGTGCCAGCAGCTTAGCGGGGGGGAGTAGAGAGACCCAGTACTTC. The variable domain in full, completed from reference TRBV7-3 and TRBJ2-5, reads GAGVSQTPSNKVTEKGKYVELRCDPISGHTALYWYRQSLGQGPEFLIYFQGTGAADDSGLPNDRFFAVRPEGSVSTLKIQRTERGDSAVYLCASSLAGGSRETQYFGPGTRLLVL.

The chain is built from TRBV7-3 and TRBJ2-1, with no clear D. V shed 1 base and J shed 8 bases, with 9 bases lying between them. Germline values: CDR1 SGHTA, CDR2 FQGTGA. This CDR3 is 13 amino acids long. The CDR3 nucleotides read TGTGCCAGCAGCTTAAGCGGTTACGATGAGCAGTTCTTC. As protein: CASSLSGYDEQFF.

The gene calls are TRBV5-6 and TRBJ1-1; no definite D call. Trimming took off 0 bases at V and 1 base at J, with 10 bases between the two ends. Germline CDR1 and CDR2: SGHDT and YYEEEE. The CDR3 extends over 15 amino acids. CDR3 in amino acids: CASSLGAESNTEAFF. The DNA of the CDR3 is TGTGCCAGCAGCTTGGGGGCAGAGTCGAACACTGAAGCTTTCTTT.

This chain links TRBV4-1 with TRBJ2-5; D perhaps matches TRBD2 (5 bases). V gave up 4 bases and J gave up 5 bases, with 11 bases separating them. The CDR3 covers 13 residues. Germline V lookup: CDR1 MGHRA, CDR2 YSYEKL. In DNA form, the CDR3 reads TGCGCCAGCAGCCCTCAAGGCGGGGAGACCCAGTACTTC. Its protein product is CASSPQGGETQYF.

The chain is built from TRBV19 and TRBJ1-2; 7 bases line up with TRBD1. V was clipped by 6 bases and J by 4 bases; unmatched bases: 11. The CDR3 runs 15 residues. Germline CDR1 and CDR2: LNHDA and SQIVND (reference sequence). CDR3 DNA sequence: TGTGCCAGTAGCCCCTCTGGACAGGCGGCCTATGGCTACACCTTC. Translated, it gives CASSPSGQAAYGYTF.

The J gene is TRBJ2-5, the V gene TRBV5-1; TRBD1 agrees at 11 bases. There are 15 residues in the CDR3. V dropped 4 bases and J dropped 4; count of bases not matched to a gene: 6. Germline V gene data show CDR1 as SGHRS and CDR2 as YFSETQ. CDR3 DNA: TGCGCCAGCAGCGGGGGGGGACAGGGGGTAGAGACCCAGTACTTC. Protein product: CASSGGGQGVETQYF.

This sequence joins TRBV30 and TRBJ2-2; 9 positions agree with TRBD2. The CDR3 totals 14 residues. V shed 4 bases, J shed 4 bases, and the junction held 4 bases outside the gene matches. CDR1 is GTSNPN, CDR2 SVGIG, per germline (reference sequence). This CDR3 reads CAWNAGGGTGELFF. DNA for the CDR3: TGTGCCTGGAACGCGGGGGGGGGCACCGGGGAGCTGTTTTTT.

J is TRBJ1-2 and V is TRBV6-5; possibly TRBD1 for D (6 bases). V lost 7 bases, J lost 8 bases, and 17 bases lay in between. Germline V gene sequence: CDR1 MNHEY, CDR2 SVGAGI. CDR3 length: 13 amino acids. The CDR3 loop reads CASTIQGRVGYTF. The CDR3 DNA reads TGTGCCAGCACTATACAGGGCAGAGTCGGCTACACCTTC.

The CDR3 region is CASSNPSGGYHVGTDTQYF. The DNA for the CDR3 is TGTGCCAGCAGCAATCCTAGCGGGGGCTATCATGTGGGCACAGATACGCAGTATTTT. The rearrangement uses TRBV11-3 and TRBJ2-3; 10 positions agree with TRBD2. This CDR3 contains 19 residues. Germline CDR1 SGHNT, CDR2 YENEEA. V shed 5 bases and J 1 base; nucleotides not matched to a gene: 15.

This sequence joins TRBV14 and TRBJ1-4, with unresolved D. The V gene lost 0 bases and the J gene lost 4 bases, with 6 bases spanning the gap. Germline V gene lookup returns CDR1 SGHDN and CDR2 FVKESK. This CDR3 region has 14 residues. CDR3 loop: CASSQDVSNEKLFF. CDR3 nucleotide sequence: TGTGCCAGCAGCCAAGATGTCAGTAATGAAAAACTGTTTTTT.

The chain joins TRBV5-1 to TRBJ1-6, with D maybe TRBD1 (6 bases). Germline V gene lookup returns CDR1 SGHRS and CDR2 YFSETQ. Trimming cost V 4 bases and J 1 base, with 15 bases left between them. CDR3 length: 17 amino acids. CDR3 residues: CASSRTVRGSYNSPLHF. The CDR3 nucleotides are TGCGCCAGCAGCCGGACGGTCAGGGGATCCTATAATTCACCCCTCCACTTT.

The chain joins TRBV6-9 to TRBJ1-2; D ambiguous. This CDR3 is built from 12 residues. CDR1 and CDR2 (germline): MNHGY, SVAAGI. Trimming stripped 4 bases from V and 2 bases from J, with 5 bases between. The CDR3 DNA sequence: TGTGCCAGCAGTTTATCGAACTATGGCTACACCTTC. Protein sequence: CASSLSNYGYTF.

This clone was seen more than once but under ten times. The chain joins TRBV5-4 to TRBJ2-2; TRBD1 is a possible D gene (6 bases). Germline V gene lookup returns CDR1 SGHNT and CDR2 YYREEE (reference sequence). The CDR3 is made up of 18 amino acids. The ends were cut back, 2 bases at V and 0 bases at J, with 17 bases in the middle. In DNA, the CDR3 is TGTGCCAGCAGCTTCGGGAAGGTGGACAGCGCGAACACCGGGGAGCTGTTTTTT. It translates to CASSFGKVDSANTGELFF.

The J gene is TRBJ1-4, the V gene TRBV19; the D gene is possibly TRBD1 (6 bases). V was pared by 3 bases and J by 4 bases, with 15 bases between. The CDR3 totals 16 residues. Germline V gene lookup returns CDR1 LNHDA and CDR2 SQIVND (reference sequence). CDR3 sequence: CASSIWQGSGNEKLFF. CDR3 in DNA: TGTGCCAGTAGTATCTGGCAGGGGAGTGGTAATGAAAAACTGTTTTTT.

The chain has TRBV5-6 and TRBJ2-5; TRBD1 aligns across 8 bases. J was trimmed by 5 bases and V by 4 bases; bases with no gene match: 10. The CDR3 contains 15 residues. Germline CDR1 reads SGHDT; CDR2 reads YYEEEE. Written as DNA, the CDR3 is TGTGCCAGCAGCCGACAGGGGAGGTCGAGGGAGACCCAGTACTTC. Translation gives CASSRQGRSRETQYF.

The rearrangement uses TRBV2 and TRBJ1-1; weak D call: TRBD1 (5 bases). The V and J ends lost 0 bases and 4 bases respectively, with 12 bases between them. The germline gives CDR1 SNHLY, CDR2 FYNNEI. The CDR3 is 15 residues long. The CDR3 region is CASSEALGGGTEAFF. DNA for the CDR3: TGTGCCAGCAGTGAAGCCCTTGGGGGGGGCACTGAAGCTTTCTTT.

J is TRBJ2-2 and V is TRBV6-5; D unresolved. Germline V gene data show CDR1 as MNHEY and CDR2 as SVGAGI. V was pared by 11 bases and J by 0 bases, with 10 bases between. There are 13 residues in the CDR3. CDR3 coding DNA: TGTGCCGGAGAAATCACGAACACCGGGGAGCTGTTTTTT. It yields the protein CAGEITNTGELFF.

The chain is built from TRBV6-1 and TRBJ2-7; D is undetermined. The V gene's germline CDR1 is MNHNS and CDR2 SASEGT. V dropped 3 bases and J dropped 0 bases, with 6 bases sitting between them. CDR3 length equals 13 residues. The CDR3 nucleotides are TGTGCCAGCAGTGAGGCTTACTCCTACGAGCAGTACTTC. Translating gives CASSEAYSYEQYF.

This chain connects TRBV7-9 to TRBJ2-5, with 12 bases that match TRBD2. Trimming removed 5 bases from V and 4 bases from J; junction bases left unmatched: 5. Germline assignment: CDR1 SEHNR and CDR2 FQNEAQ (reference sequence). This CDR3 has 15 amino acids. This chain's CDR3 is CASSLTSGGGETQYF. The DNA for the CDR3 is TGTGCCAGCAGCCTGACTAGCGGGGGAGGAGAGACCCAGTACTTC.

The chain links TRBV12-3 or TRBV12-4 to TRBJ2-7; weak D call: TRBD2 (6 bases). V shed 7 bases and J shed 8 bases, with 15 bases lying between them. This CDR3 contains 12 residues. Written as DNA, the CDR3 is TGTGCCAGCACCTTCGGGGAGGTGCAGCAGTACTTC. It codes for CASTFGEVQQYF.